Listed here are 28 T cell receptor beta chains from one sample, sequenced in a study of tumor-infiltrating lymphocytes in oesophageal squamous cell carcinoma. TCRdb processed the PCR reads anew with MiXCR; each CDR3 protein has one entry. The sample lists 20,000 to 25,000 distinct CDR3 sequences, around 34% occurring once. What was sequenced was esophageal tumor tissue. The receptors derive from a female donor with esophageal squamous cell carcinoma.

This clonotype was observed a handful of times. A much larger clone is a single base away; this may be a read error. This chain connects TRBV28 to TRBJ2-4, with TRBD1 as a possible D gene (6 bases). Between the trimmed V and J ends, which lost 3 bases and 13 bases, there was a span of 22 bases. Germline values: CDR1 MDHEN, CDR2 SYDVKM. This CDR3 has 15 residues. CDR3 protein: CASSLPTGRINEQYF. The CDR3 DNA follows: TGTGCCAGCAGTTTGCCGACAGGAAGAATCAATGAGCAGTACTTC. Complete variable domain (other parts from reference TRBV28 and TRBJ2-4): DVKVTQSSRYLVKRTGEKVFLECVQDMDHENMFWYRQDPGLGLRLIYFSYDVKMKEKGDIPEGYSVSREKKERFSLILESASTNQTSMYLCASSLPTGRINEQYFGAGTRLSVL.

This clonotype was observed many times. The chain links TRBV4-2 to TRBJ1-5; D remains unclear. The CDR3 has 17 amino acids. Looked up from germline, CDR1 is LGHNA and CDR2 is YNFKEQ. Trimming cost V 1 base and J 0 bases, with 13 bases left between them. CDR3 loop: CASSQVSGPNSNQPQHF. CDR3 bases: TGTGCCAGCAGCCAAGTTTCTGGACCGAATAGCAATCAGCCCCAGCATTTT.

V and J are TRBV11-2 and TRBJ2-3; D unresolved. Germline assignment: CDR1 SGHAT and CDR2 FQNNGV. Trimming took 4 bases from V and 2 from J, leaving 4 bases between them. The CDR3 contains 12 residues. The CDR3 here is CASSSDTDTQYF. CDR3 DNA: TGTGCCAGCAGCTCTGACACAGATACGCAGTATTTT.

This clonotype is categorized as medium-sized. CDR3 in amino acids: CASSLGLNEQYF. For the CDR3, the DNA is TGTGCCAGCAGTTTGGGGCTGAACGAGCAGTACTTC. V gene TRBV12-3 or TRBV12-4 combines with J gene TRBJ2-7, with a tentative D call TRBD1 (5 bases). The V gene lost 3 bases and the J gene lost 5 bases, with 8 bases spanning the gap. This CDR3 has 12 residues.

V usage is TRBV12-3 or TRBV12-4 and J usage is TRBJ2-1, with a possible D match to TRBD1 (6 bases). The J call may be incorrect, as the DNA end agrees better with TRBJ2-7. The CDR3 loop spans 14 amino acids. CDR3 sequence: CASSPGDISYEQYF. The DNA of the CDR3 is TGTGCCAGCAGTCCAGGGGACATCTCCTACGAGCAGTACTTC.

The chain couples TRBV19 to TRBJ2-2, with 10 bases aligning to TRBD2. Germline assignment: CDR1 LNHDA and CDR2 SQIVND (reference sequence). The CDR3 runs 15 residues. The trim removed 5 bases at V and 5 bases at J, leaving 5 bases unmatched. This CDR3 reads CASSHEAGGTGELFF. CDR3 sequence (DNA): TGTGCCAGTAGTCACGAAGCGGGAGGGACCGGGGAGCTGTTTTTT.

The chain uses TRBV4-1 and TRBJ2-7, with 8 bases matching TRBD2. The end of the DNA fits TRBJ2-1 better, so the J call may be wrong. CDR3 size: 17 residues. Germline V gives CDR1 MGHRA, CDR2 YSYEKL. The CDR3 DNA follows: TGCGCCAGCAGCCAAATACCCGGGACTAGTATTGGCAATGAGCAGTTCTTC. This gives the protein CASSQIPGTSIGNEQFF.

By share of the sample, this clonotype is medium-sized. J is TRBJ2-5 and V is TRBV7-8; 8 nucleotides agree with TRBD2. J was trimmed by 2 bases and V by 1 base; bases with no gene match: 9. CDR3 length: 17 amino acids. Germline CDR1 reads SGHVS; CDR2 reads FQNEAQ. CDR3 DNA sequence: TGTGCCAGCAGCTTAGGTGGGACTGCGGGAGGTCAAGAGACCCAGTACTTC. The encoded protein is CASSLGGTAGGQETQYF. Full variable domain (rest looked up from reference TRBV7-8 and TRBJ2-5): GAGVSQSPRYKVAKRGQDVALRCDPISGHVSLFWYQQALGQGPEFLTYFQNEAQLDKSGLPSDRFFAERPEGSVSTLKIQRTQQEDSAVYLCASSLGGTAGGQETQYFGPGTRLLVL.

In the case of this clonotype: A much bigger clone sits one base away, suggesting this may be a read error. The rearrangement joins TRBV25-1 to TRBJ2-1, with D perhaps given as TRBD1 or TRBD2 (6 bases each). The end of the DNA is better explained by TRBJ2-7, so the J call may be wrong. Looked up from germline, CDR1 is MGHDK and CDR2 is SYGVNS. The CDR3 runs 20 residues. The CDR3 coding sequence is TGTGCCAGCAGTGAAGCAGTAGGGGGGCCGAACTTACTCTCCTACAATGAGCAGTACTTC. This sequence encodes CASSEAVGGPNLLSYNEQYF.

The gene calls are TRBV27 and TRBJ2-1, with D uncertain. Germline lookup yields CDR1 MNHEY and CDR2 SMNVEV (reference sequence). CDR3 size: 15 residues. The V and J ends lost 3 bases and 5 bases respectively, with 14 bases between them. The CDR3: CASSFARSRDNEQFF. The CDR3 nucleotides are TGTGCCAGCAGTTTCGCGCGGAGCCGCGACAATGAGCAGTTCTTC.

The sample holds a few counts of this clonotype. The chain links TRBV10-3 to TRBJ1-3; 7 nucleotides line up with TRBD1. Looked up from germline, CDR1 is ENHRY and CDR2 is SYGVKD. The CDR3 is made up of 14 amino acids. V lost 6 bases, J lost 2 bases, and 4 bases stayed unmatched. CDR3 coding DNA: TGTGCCATCAGCTATGACAGGGCTGGAAACACCATATATTTT. Protein sequence: CAISYDRAGNTIYF.

To note about this clonotype: Being one base from a much bigger clone, this may be a read error. This chain connects TRBV6-6 to TRBJ2-6; no clear D gene. The length of the CDR3 is 15 residues. Germline values: CDR1 MNHNY, CDR2 SVGAGI (reference sequence). Between the trimmed V and J ends, which lost 6 bases and 1 base, there was a span of 10 bases. The CDR3 reads CASRGQFSGANVLTF. The CDR3 DNA sequence: TGTGCCAGCAGGGGTCAATTTTCTGGGGCCAACGTCCTGACTTTC.

The J gene is TRBJ2-7, the V gene TRBV12-3 or TRBV12-4, with unresolved D. The J call is in doubt because the DNA end fits TRBJ1-2 better. The CDR3 totals 12 residues. CDR3 coding DNA: TGTGCCAGCACCTCAGAGAGCTATGGCTACACCTTC. It encodes CASTSESYGYTF.

The chain joins TRBV7-2 to TRBJ1-1, with 10 bases identical to TRBD1. This CDR3 is 15 amino acids long. V trimming: 3 bases; J trimming: 3 bases; junction bases outside the gene matches: 4. From germline, CDR1 is SGHTA and CDR2 FQGNSA. The CDR3 loop reads CASSFETGGHTEAFF. The CDR3 DNA is TGTGCCAGCAGCTTTGAGACAGGGGGCCACACTGAAGCTTTCTTT.

The sample holds one count of this clonotype. The chain recombines TRBV7-3 with TRBJ2-7, with TRBD2 identical over 12 bases. The DNA end is a closer match to TRBJ2-1, so the J assignment may be wrong. The germline V gene has CDR1 SGHTA and CDR2 FQGTGA. The CDR3 has 17 amino acids. The CDR3 is CASSFKSGLAGNNEQFF. Written as DNA, the CDR3 is TGTGCCAGCAGCTTTAAATCCGGACTAGCGGGAAACAATGAGCAGTTCTTC.

This clonotype occurred a few times. The chain is built from TRBV5-1 and TRBJ2-3; unclear D gene. V lost 0 bases to trimming and J lost 6 bases, with 14 bases between them. The CDR3 loop spans 15 amino acids. Germline V gene data show CDR1 as SGHRS and CDR2 as YFSETQ. This CDR3 reads CASSLADNPPDTQYF. CDR3 nucleotide sequence: TGCGCCAGCAGCTTGGCCGACAACCCCCCCGATACGCAGTATTTT.

This clonotype came up a few times. A much larger clone differs by one base, so this may be a read error. The CDR3 protein is CASSQTDRNTGELYF. CDR3 DNA: TGTGCCAGCAGTCAAACGGACAGAAACACCGGGGAGCTGTATTTT. V gene TRBV27 combines with J gene TRBJ2-3; weak D call: TRBD1 (6 bases). The CDR3 is 15 residues long. V lost 5 bases to trimming and J lost 14 bases, with 26 bases between them. Per germline, CDR1 MNHEY and CDR2 SMNVEV (reference sequence).

A word on this clonotype: This may stem from a read error, because a much larger clone lies one nucleotide away. The chain is built from TRBV6-1 and TRBJ2-1; D may be TRBD2 (5 bases). V was clipped by 7 bases and J by 10 bases, with 14 bases between them. This CDR3 has 12 residues. Germline V gives CDR1 MNHNS, CDR2 SASEGT. CDR3 bases: TGTGCCAGCATCTCAGCGGCCTACGAGCAGTTCTTC. The encoded protein is CASISAAYEQFF.

The genes are TRBV7-8 and TRBJ1-5, with 9 bases lining up with TRBD1. CDR3 length: 15 residues. The V gene's germline CDR1 is SGHVS and CDR2 FQNEAQ. Trimming cost V 5 bases and J 7 bases; bases outside gene matches: 9. CDR3 loop: CASSPVQGARQPQHF. In nucleotides, the CDR3 is TGTGCCAGCAGCCCGGTACAGGGGGCGAGGCAGCCCCAGCATTTT.

This clonotype was detected ten times or more. The chain is built from TRBV6-1 and TRBJ1-2; no firm D call. The CDR3 length is 12 residues. V was clipped by 3 bases and J by 5 bases, with 7 bases between them. Germline values: CDR1 MNHNS, CDR2 SASEGT. The CDR3 DNA sequence: TGTGCCAGCAGTGACCCGTATTATGGCTACACCTTC. This encodes CASSDPYYGYTF.

The chain couples TRBV7-9 to TRBJ2-1, with D unclear. The germline V gene has CDR1 SEHNR and CDR2 FQNEAQ (reference sequence). The CDR3 sequence is 13 residues long. V lost 2 bases and J lost 5, with 7 bases in between. The CDR3 region is CASSLYSDNEQFF. CDR3 nucleotide sequence: TGTGCCAGCAGCTTATACTCTGACAATGAGCAGTTCTTC.

This clonotype was seen repeatedly, ten times or more. The chain joins TRBV25-1 to TRBJ1-4; 10 bases are a match to TRBD1. Trimming took 6 bases from V and 12 from J; bases not matched to a gene: 16. CDR1 is MGHDK, CDR2 SYGVNS, per germline. This CDR3 is 16 amino acids long. The CDR3 sequence is CASSPPGTGAAGELFF. In DNA, the CDR3 is TGTGCCAGCAGCCCCCCCGGGACAGGGGCGGCGGGGGAACTGTTTTTT. Full variable domain (outside the CDR3, taken from reference TRBV25-1 and TRBJ1-4): EADIYQTPRYLVIGTGKKITLECSQTMGHDKMYWYQQDPGMELHLIHYSYGVNSTEKGDLSSESTVSRIRTEHFPLTLESARPSHTSQYLCASSPPGTGAAGELFFGSGTQLSVL.

This clonotype was detected once. The conserved closing phenylalanine or tryptophan is absent in this CDR3, likely reflecting a read error. The chain is built from TRBV19 and TRBJ2-6; the D is unclear. CDR1 is LNHDA and CDR2 is SQIVND in the germline V gene (reference sequence). Trimming stripped 5 bases from V and 0 bases from J, with 5 bases between. The CDR3 spans 14 residues. CDR3 DNA sequence: TGTGCCAGTAGTTCGAGCTCTGGGGCCAACGTCCTGACTTCC. This gives the protein CASSSSSGANVLTS.

This clonotype was seen at least ten times. The chain's CDR3 is CASSRTGTNNYNEQYF. In DNA, the CDR3 is TGTGCCAGCAGCCGTACCGGGACAAATAACTACAATGAGCAGTACTTC. The rearrangement joins TRBV11-1 to TRBJ2-7, with D tentatively TRBD1 (6 bases). The CDR3 extends over 16 amino acids. Germline V CDR1 and CDR2: SGHAT, FQDESV (reference sequence). V was clipped by 5 bases and J by 7 bases, with 24 bases between them.

This clonotype was counted between two and nine times. This chain uses TRBV18 with TRBJ2-3, with 9 bases aligning to TRBD1. Gene TRBJ2-5 matches the end of the DNA better, so the J call may be wrong. Per the germline V gene, CDR1 is KGHSH and CDR2 is LQKENI. The CDR3 is 16 amino acids. CDR3: CASSPTGGVRRETQYF. Here the CDR3 DNA reads TGTGCCAGCTCACCTACAGGGGGCGTACGTCGGGAGACCCAGTACTTC.

This clonotype has ten or more counts. The V call is TRBV5-4, the J call TRBJ2-1; no clear D gene. The V end was cut by 3 bases, the J end by 10 bases, with 8 bases between. This CDR3 has 11 amino acids. From germline, CDR1 is SGHNT and CDR2 YYREEE (reference sequence). This CDR3 reads CASSSPEEQFF. CDR3 DNA: TGTGCCAGCAGCTCGCCTGAGGAGCAGTTCTTC.

As to this clonotype: Since the CDR3 does not end with the conserved phenylalanine or tryptophan, this likely comes from a read error. No DNA is shown, since the ends of the CDR3 on it are uncertain; the CDR3 is the one TCRdb lists. This chain joins TRBV5-3 and TRBJ2-7. TRBV5-3 is identified as an open reading frame with a role that is uncertain. Ends included, the CDR3 has 15 residues. CDR3 protein: CASSSDLGYGYTFGS.

This clonotype is medium-sized in the sample. The chain couples TRBV10-3 to TRBJ2-1; 8 nucleotides align to TRBD2. The CDR3 is 15 amino acids. Germline assignment: CDR1 ENHRY and CDR2 SYGVKD. V shed 6 bases and J 2 bases; nucleotides not matched to a gene: 6. CDR3 DNA: TGTGCCATCAGAATCGATAGCGGGGCCTACAATGAGCAGTTCTTC. This encodes CAIRIDSGAYNEQFF.